The next 15 T cell receptor beta chains were all read from a single sample in a study of blood T cells in healthy people across ages. A second about 7 to 12 cycle PCR used barcoded and J-beta primers. TCRdb fed the 5' RACE reads into MiXCR, producing one record per CDR3 protein. The data show over 950,000 distinct CDR3 sequences, around 54% seen once. The sequencing sample was made of blood. The receptor set was obtained from a woman aged 55-70 years in good health.

In its sample, this clonotype was seen a few times. The chain joins TRBV20-1 to TRBJ2-1; the D is unclear. V gave up 6 bases and J gave up 3 bases, with 6 bases separating them. CDR3 size: 11 residues. Per germline, CDR1 DFQATT and CDR2 SNEGSKA (reference sequence). In nucleotides, the CDR3 is TGCAGTGCAAATGACTACAATGAGCAGTTCTTC. Protein product: CSANDYNEQFF.

This clonotype was detected only a few times. The rearrangement links TRBV7-6 to TRBJ2-7; 7 bases line up with TRBD1. Looked up from germline, CDR1 is SGHVS and CDR2 is FNYEAQ. Trimming cost V 5 bases and J 3 bases; bases outside gene matches: 7. The CDR3 loop spans 14 amino acids. The CDR3 DNA reads TGTGCCAGCAGCCGAACCGGGACAGACTACGAGCAGTACTTC. Amino acid sequence: CASSRTGTDYEQYF.

The rearrangement links TRBV10-3 to TRBJ2-1; TRBD2 matches 7 bases. The CDR3 is 20 amino acids. Trimming at V came to 0 bases and at J to 9 bases, leaving 23 bases not matched to a gene. Germline V gene data show CDR1 as ENHRY and CDR2 as SYGVKD. The CDR3: CAISESNRNFWRESPPEQFF. The CDR3 DNA follows: TGTGCCATCAGTGAGTCGAATCGGAACTTCTGGCGGGAGAGCCCCCCTGAGCAGTTCTTC.

This clonotype was recorded a few times. The rearrangement uses TRBV4-1 and TRBJ1-2; the D gene is possibly TRBD1 (5 bases). This CDR3 contains 15 residues. The V and J ends lost 1 base and 4 bases respectively, with 13 bases between them. The germline V gene has CDR1 MGHRA and CDR2 YSYEKL. CDR3 sequence reads: CASSQGQGVSYGYTF. CDR3 DNA: TGCGCCAGCAGCCAAGGGCAGGGTGTCAGCTATGGCTACACCTTC.

The chain combines TRBV10-3 with TRBJ2-2, with no clear D. CDR1 ENHRY and CDR2 SYGVKD come from the germline V gene. Trimming cost V 6 bases and J 2 bases, with 7 bases left between them. The CDR3 is made up of 13 amino acids. The DNA for the CDR3 is TGTGCCATCAGCCCGCCTAACACCGGGGAGCTGTTTTTT. Its protein is CAISPPNTGELFF.

V and J are TRBV7-2 and TRBJ2-7, with no clear D. Germline values: CDR1 SGHTA, CDR2 FQGNSA. V was cut by 5 bases and J by 2 bases, with 13 bases left in between. The CDR3 loop spans 14 amino acids. CDR3 protein: CASSPYEKTYEQYF. The DNA for the CDR3 is TGTGCCAGCAGCCCCTACGAAAAAACCTACGAGCAGTACTTC.

The rearrangement links TRBV10-3 to TRBJ2-1; 14 nucleotides line up with TRBD2. The CDR3 has 17 residues. Germline values: CDR1 ENHRY, CDR2 SYGVKD. J was trimmed by 7 bases and V by 5 bases; bases with no gene match: 10. In nucleotides, the CDR3 is TGTGCCATCAGTACGGGGACTAGCGGGAGTATTAGGAATGAGCAGTTCTTC. Translation: CAISTGTSGSIRNEQFF.

This clonotype was picked up a small number of times. V is TRBV24-1 and J is TRBJ2-5, with 10 positions matching TRBD1. Judging by the DNA end, TRBJ2-7 fits better; the J call may be wrong. Germline V gene lookup returns CDR1 KGHDR and CDR2 SFDVKD. This CDR3 comprises 14 residues. The CDR3 is CATTRFGTGVEQYF. In DNA form, the CDR3 reads TGTGCCACCACCAGATTTGGGACAGGGGTCGAGCAGTACTTC.

This CDR3 is CSAGLRGLSYEQYF. The CDR3 DNA is TGCAGTGCTGGACTCAGGGGGCTCTCCTACGAGCAGTACTTC. The chain recombines TRBV20-1 with TRBJ2-7, with 8 bases that match TRBD1. V dropped 5 bases and J dropped 0; count of bases not matched to a gene: 6. The CDR3 contains 14 residues. CDR1 is DFQATT and CDR2 is SNEGSKA in the germline V gene (reference sequence).

This sequence joins TRBV12-3 or TRBV12-4 and TRBJ2-7, with D perhaps TRBD1 or TRBD2 (6 bases each). Trimming stripped 4 bases from V and 1 base from J, with 14 bases between. CDR3 length equals 15 residues. CDR3: CASSSLRGGSYEQYF. CDR3 DNA: TGTGCCAGCAGTTCTTTGCGAGGGGGGTCCTACGAGCAGTACTTC.

This chain links TRBV4-3 with TRBJ2-3; TRBD2 might be the D (5 bases). Germline lookup yields CDR1 LGHNA and CDR2 YSLEER. With 2 bases removed from V and 2 bases from J, the gap between germline ends came to 11 bases. CDR3 length: 15 amino acids. The CDR3 spells CASSQRADLTDTQYF. DNA for the CDR3: TGCGCCAGCAGCCAAAGAGCGGACCTCACAGATACGCAGTATTTT.

The gene calls are TRBV20-1 and TRBJ2-7, with a weak D call TRBD2 (5 bases). Germline loops: CDR1 DFQATT, CDR2 SNEGSKA (reference sequence). The germline V and J ends were trimmed by 1 base and 4 bases, with 17 bases remaining between them. The CDR3 runs 15 residues. Here the CDR3 reads CSARGPQSGLYEQYF. DNA of the CDR3: TGCAGTGCTAGAGGCCCCCAGAGCGGACTTTACGAGCAGTACTTC.

This clonotype showed up many times. DNA of the CDR3: TGTGCCAGCAGCTTAGGGACAGGGTTGGTGGATACGCAGTATTTT. Encoded protein: CASSLGTGLVDTQYF. J is TRBJ2-3 and V is TRBV11-2, with 8 bases lining up with TRBD1. This CDR3 spans 15 amino acids. The V gene end was trimmed by 1 base and the J gene end by 6 bases; junction bases not matched to a gene: 6. The germline gives CDR1 SGHAT, CDR2 FQNNGV.

There are a few counts of this clonotype. This rearrangement joins TRBV24-1 to TRBJ2-6; no definite D call. This CDR3 has 18 amino acids. Germline CDR1 is KGHDR and CDR2 is SFDVKD. V was shortened by 7 bases and J by 0 bases, with 18 bases between the two germline ends. The CDR3 nucleotides read TGTGCCACCAGCGACTGGCGAAGCCCAATCTCTGGGGCCAACGTCCTGACTTTC. Amino acid sequence: CATSDWRSPISGANVLTF.

A note on this clonotype: Germline and junction disagree at one end, which may indicate a read error. The genes are TRBV20-1 and TRBJ2-7; D might be TRBD2 (6 bases). The J call could be wrong; TRBJ2-5 is a better fit for the DNA end. From germline, CDR1 is DFQATT and CDR2 SNEGSKA (reference sequence). The CDR3 contains 13 residues. Here the CDR3 DNA reads TGCAGTACTAGTTTGACTAGTAGGGAGACCCAGTACTTC. Residues: CSTSLTSRETQYF.